Each of the 2 T cell receptor beta chains below was sequenced from the same sample in a study of T cell changes during pregnancy in multiple sclerosis. Profiling relied on immunoSEQ multiplex PCR, and the TCRdb table lists in-frame clones only, not all of them. The profile covers over 70,000 clones, with around 94% appearing a single time and approximately 0.8% taken by the ten largest. The specimen comprised peripheral blood, sampled in the third trimester of pregnancy. All receptors come from a female donor with multiple sclerosis, enrolled in a pregnancy study.

This chain connects TRBV27 to TRBJ2-1; possible D gene TRBD1, 6 bases. There are 14 residues in the CDR3. Trimming pared 7 bases from V and 9 bases from J, leaving 19 bases between. Germline CDR1 reads MNHEY; CDR2 reads SMNVEV (reference sequence). The CDR3 spells CASKGYGDNVEQFF. CDR3 bases: TGTGCCAGCAAGGGATACGGGGACAATGTTGAGCAGTTCTTC.

This clone turned up a few times. The chain links TRBV2 to TRBJ2-7; 10 bases are a match to TRBD2. CDR3 length: 14 amino acids. The V and J ends lost 7 bases and 2 bases, in that order; junction bases with no gene match: 5. Germline loops: CDR1 SNHLY, CDR2 FYNNEI. The CDR3 reads CASKPAGGAYEQYF. As DNA, the CDR3 is TGTGCCAGCAAGCCAGCGGGAGGGGCCTACGAGCAGTACTTC. The full variable domain, with the rest looked up from reference TRBV2 and TRBJ2-7, is EPEVTQTPSHQVTQMGQEVILRCVPISNHLYFYWYRQILGQKVEFLVSFYNNEISEKSEIFDDQFSVERPDGSNFTLKIRSTKLEDSAMYFCASKPAGGAYEQYFGPGTRLTVT.